The 13 T cell receptor beta chains below all came from one sample that was sequenced in a study of CD8 T cells in Susac syndrome. With random hexamers, roughly 0.45 to 1 ug RNA was reverse transcribed. Via MiXCR, TCRdb re-called the immunoSEQ multiplex PCR reads, giving one row per CDR3 protein. The sample contains roughly 120,000 distinct CDR3 sequences, less than 95% of which appear only once. The material sequenced was CD4+ T cells from PBMCs. The receptors stem from a human donor with multiple sclerosis.

The genes are TRBV5-4 and TRBJ2-3, with D perhaps given as TRBD1 or TRBD2 (5 bases each). Germline loops: CDR1 SGHNT, CDR2 YYREEE (reference sequence). V lost 3 bases and J lost 4, with 12 bases in between. There are 14 residues in the CDR3. The CDR3 region has the DNA TGTGCCAGCAGCTCCGCAGGGAGCGCAGATACGCAGTATTTT. It specifies CASSSAGSADTQYF.

The gene calls are TRBV10-3 and TRBJ1-5, with a weak D call TRBD1 (5 bases). The germline V and J ends were trimmed by 6 bases and 2 bases, with 8 bases remaining between them. Germline values: CDR1 ENHRY, CDR2 SYGVKD. The CDR3 is 13 amino acids. CDR3 in amino acids: CAIRGEGNQPQHF. In DNA form, the CDR3 reads TGTGCCATCAGGGGGGAGGGCAATCAGCCCCAGCATTTT.

The V call is TRBV7-2, the J call TRBJ2-7; TRBD2 matches 11 bases. CDR1 is SGHTA and CDR2 is FQGNSA in the germline V gene. V lost 1 base, J lost 6 bases, and 8 bases stayed unmatched. The CDR3 covers 16 residues. The CDR3 region has the DNA TGTGCCAGCAGCTTAGGGGGGACTAGCGGTTTCGCCGAGCAGTACTTC. Amino acids: CASSLGGTSGFAEQYF. Drawing the rest from reference TRBV7-2 and TRBJ2-7, the complete variable domain is GAGVSQSPSNKVTEKGKDVELRCDPISGHTALYWYRQSLGQGLEFLIYFQGNSAPDKSGLPSDRFSAERTGGSVSTLTIQRTQQEDSAVYLCASSLGGTSGFAEQYFGPGTRLTVT.

The chain employs TRBV19 and TRBJ2-5; possibly TRBD1 for D (6 bases). This CDR3 is 13 amino acids long. V lost 5 bases and J lost 2, with 9 bases in between. The germline gives CDR1 LNHDA, CDR2 SQIVND (reference sequence). The CDR3 is CASSRQAQETQYF. The CDR3 DNA is TGTGCCAGTAGTCGACAGGCGCAAGAGACCCAGTACTTC.

The V and J genes are TRBV2 and TRBJ1-5; D is possibly TRBD1 (5 bases). There are 13 residues in the CDR3. V was clipped by 4 bases and J by 7 bases, with 11 bases between them. Germline CDR1 is SNHLY and CDR2 is FYNNEI. CDR3 protein: CASSGRVGQPQHF. The CDR3 DNA reads TGTGCCAGCAGTGGCAGGGTGGGACAGCCCCAGCATTTT.

The chain has TRBV18 and TRBJ1-2; D is possibly TRBD1 (5 bases). The CDR3 covers 14 residues. V was cut by 5 bases and J by 4 bases, with 14 bases left in between. CDR1 and CDR2 (germline): KGHSH, LQKENI. Here the CDR3 reads CASSGAGLRYGYTF. CDR3 nucleotide sequence: TGTGCCAGCTCAGGGGCAGGCTTGCGCTATGGCTACACCTTC.

The chain joins TRBV29-1 to TRBJ2-3, with D uncertain. Trimming removed 4 bases at V and 5 bases at J, with 4 bases between. Germline-derived CDR1 and CDR2 are SQVTM and ANQGSEA. The CDR3 totals 10 residues. CDR3 bases: TGCAGCGTTGCCGGAGATACGCAGTATTTT. Its translation is CSVAGDTQYF.

The V gene is TRBV5-6, the J gene TRBJ2-2; 8 bases match TRBD1. The CDR3 is made up of 16 amino acids. With V trimmed by 6 bases and J by 7 bases, 14 bases remained unmatched. Germline V lookup: CDR1 SGHDT, CDR2 YYEEEE. CDR3 loop: CASNVQGQGAIGELFF. In nucleotides, the CDR3 is TGTGCCAGCAACGTGCAGGGGCAGGGGGCAATCGGGGAGCTGTTTTTT.

The J gene is TRBJ1-3, the V gene TRBV3-1; D not resolved. Germline V gene data show CDR1 as LGHDT and CDR2 as YNNKEL (reference sequence). This CDR3 contains 19 residues. Trimming took off 3 bases at V and 0 bases at J, with 21 bases between the two ends. CDR3 nucleotide sequence: TGTGCCAGCAGCCACCTCCCCGGGAGAAAGACCAACTCTGGAAACACCATATATTTT. As protein: CASSHLPGRKTNSGNTIYF.

The rearrangement joins TRBV11-2 to TRBJ2-6; no clear D. The CDR3 covers 16 residues. Between the trimmed V and J ends, which lost 4 bases and 5 bases, there was a span of 15 bases. Germline V gene sequence: CDR1 SGHAT, CDR2 FQNNGV. This CDR3 reads CASSSLRRLRANVLTF. In DNA, the CDR3 is TGTGCCAGCAGCTCCCTCCGGCGCCTCCGGGCCAACGTCCTGACTTTC.

The chain carries TRBV19 and TRBJ2-3; 8 bases are a match to TRBD1. J lost 6 bases, V lost 3 bases, and 11 bases had no gene match. Germline V gene data show CDR1 as LNHDA and CDR2 as SQIVND (reference sequence). The CDR3 is made up of 16 amino acids. CDR3 amino acids: CASSMEVKGTGDTQYF. As DNA, the CDR3 is TGTGCCAGTAGTATGGAGGTAAAAGGGACAGGCGATACGCAGTATTTT.

This sequence joins TRBV2 and TRBJ2-5; TRBD2 might be the D (6 bases). CDR3 size: 13 residues. V was cut by 8 bases and J by 5 bases, with 15 bases left in between. Germline lookup yields CDR1 SNHLY and CDR2 FYNNEI. This chain's CDR3 is CASWGKGRETQYF. The CDR3 bases are TGTGCCAGCTGGGGGAAGGGGAGGGAGACCCAGTACTTC. The complete variable domain, with remaining parts taken from reference TRBV2 and TRBJ2-5, reads EPEVTQTPSHQVTQMGQEVILRCVPISNHLYFYWYRQILGQKVEFLVSFYNNEISEKSEIFDDQFSVERPDGSNFTLKIRSTKLEDSAMYFCASWGKGRETQYFGPGTRLLVL.

The chain links TRBV12-3 or TRBV12-4 to TRBJ1-2, with D hard to call. The CDR3 contains 13 residues. The germline V and J ends were trimmed by 6 bases and 4 bases, with 12 bases remaining between them. The CDR3 reads CASSPQSRYGYTF. CDR3 nucleotide sequence: TGTGCCAGCAGCCCACAGAGCCGCTATGGCTACACCTTC.